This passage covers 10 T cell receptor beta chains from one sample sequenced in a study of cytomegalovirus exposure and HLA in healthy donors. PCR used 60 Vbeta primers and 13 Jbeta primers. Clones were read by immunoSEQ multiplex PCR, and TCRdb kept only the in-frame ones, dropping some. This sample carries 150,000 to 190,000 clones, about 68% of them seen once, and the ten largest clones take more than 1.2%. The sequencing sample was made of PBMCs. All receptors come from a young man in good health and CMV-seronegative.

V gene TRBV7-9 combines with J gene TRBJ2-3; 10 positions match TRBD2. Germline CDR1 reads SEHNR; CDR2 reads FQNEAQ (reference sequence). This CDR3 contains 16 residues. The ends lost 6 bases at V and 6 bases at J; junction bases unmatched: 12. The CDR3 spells CASSSEREGFGDTQYF. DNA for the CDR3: TGTGCCAGCAGTTCCGAGCGGGAGGGCTTTGGTGATACGCAGTATTTT.

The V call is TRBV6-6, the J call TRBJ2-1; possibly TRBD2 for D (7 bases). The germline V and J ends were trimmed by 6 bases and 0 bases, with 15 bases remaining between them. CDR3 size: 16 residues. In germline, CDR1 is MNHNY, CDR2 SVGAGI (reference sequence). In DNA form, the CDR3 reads TGTGCCAGCAGCCGTGGGGGGGGCAGCTCCTACAATGAGCAGTTCTTC. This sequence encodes CASSRGGGSSYNEQFF.

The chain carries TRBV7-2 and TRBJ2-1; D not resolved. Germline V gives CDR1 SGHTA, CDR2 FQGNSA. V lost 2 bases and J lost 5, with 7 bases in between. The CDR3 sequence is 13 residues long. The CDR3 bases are TGTGCCAGCAGCTTAAGCGCTGACAATGAGCAGTTCTTC. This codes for CASSLSADNEQFF.

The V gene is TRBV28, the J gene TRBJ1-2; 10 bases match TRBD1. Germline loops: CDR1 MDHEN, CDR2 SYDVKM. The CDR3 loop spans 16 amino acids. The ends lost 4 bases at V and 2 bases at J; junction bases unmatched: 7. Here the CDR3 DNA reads TGTGCCAGCAGTTCGGGGGGGACAGGGGTCAACTATGGCTACACCTTC. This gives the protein CASSSGGTGVNYGYTF.

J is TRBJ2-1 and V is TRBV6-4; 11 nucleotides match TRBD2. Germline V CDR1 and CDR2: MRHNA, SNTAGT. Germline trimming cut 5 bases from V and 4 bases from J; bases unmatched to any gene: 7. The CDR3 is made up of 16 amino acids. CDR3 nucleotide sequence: TGTGCCAGCAGTTCAACCGGGACTAGCGGATACAATGAGCAGTTCTTC. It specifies CASSSTGTSGYNEQFF.

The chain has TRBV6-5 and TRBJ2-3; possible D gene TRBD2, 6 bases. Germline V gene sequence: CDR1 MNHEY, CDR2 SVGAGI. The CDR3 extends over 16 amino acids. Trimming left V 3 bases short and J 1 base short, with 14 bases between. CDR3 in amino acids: CASSYVPSDGTDTQYF. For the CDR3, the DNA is TGTGCCAGCAGTTATGTCCCTAGCGACGGCACAGATACGCAGTATTTT.

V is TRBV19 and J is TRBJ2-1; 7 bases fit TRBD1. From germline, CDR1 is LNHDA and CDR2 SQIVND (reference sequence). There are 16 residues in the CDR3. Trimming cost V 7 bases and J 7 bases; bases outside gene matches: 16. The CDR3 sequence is CASTTPGRGSPNEQFF. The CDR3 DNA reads TGTGCCAGTACGACCCCGGGCAGGGGGTCACCTAATGAGCAGTTCTTC. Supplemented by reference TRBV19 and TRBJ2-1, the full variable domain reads DGGITQSPKYLFRKEGQNVTLSCEQNLNHDAMYWYRQDPGQGLRLIYYSQIVNDFQKGDIAEGYSVSREKKESFPLTVTSAQKNPTAFYLCASTTPGRGSPNEQFFGPGTRLTVL.

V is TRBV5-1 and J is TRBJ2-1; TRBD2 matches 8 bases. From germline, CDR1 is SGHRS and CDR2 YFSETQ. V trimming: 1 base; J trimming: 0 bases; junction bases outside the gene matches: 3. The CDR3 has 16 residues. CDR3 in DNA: TGCGCCAGCAGCTTGCAAAGCGGGAGCTCCTACAATGAGCAGTTCTTC. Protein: CASSLQSGSSYNEQFF.

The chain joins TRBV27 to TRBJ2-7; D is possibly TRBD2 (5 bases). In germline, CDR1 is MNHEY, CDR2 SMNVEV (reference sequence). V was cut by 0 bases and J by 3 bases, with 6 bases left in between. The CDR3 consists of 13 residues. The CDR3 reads CASSLSRVYEQYF. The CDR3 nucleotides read TGTGCCAGCAGTTTATCGAGGGTCTACGAGCAGTACTTC.

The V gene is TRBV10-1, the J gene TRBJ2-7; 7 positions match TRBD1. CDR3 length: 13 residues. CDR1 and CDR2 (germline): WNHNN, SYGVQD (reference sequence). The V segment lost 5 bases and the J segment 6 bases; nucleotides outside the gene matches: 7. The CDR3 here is CASSRATGAEQYF. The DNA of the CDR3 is TGCGCCAGCAGTAGGGCTACAGGGGCCGAGCAGTACTTC.